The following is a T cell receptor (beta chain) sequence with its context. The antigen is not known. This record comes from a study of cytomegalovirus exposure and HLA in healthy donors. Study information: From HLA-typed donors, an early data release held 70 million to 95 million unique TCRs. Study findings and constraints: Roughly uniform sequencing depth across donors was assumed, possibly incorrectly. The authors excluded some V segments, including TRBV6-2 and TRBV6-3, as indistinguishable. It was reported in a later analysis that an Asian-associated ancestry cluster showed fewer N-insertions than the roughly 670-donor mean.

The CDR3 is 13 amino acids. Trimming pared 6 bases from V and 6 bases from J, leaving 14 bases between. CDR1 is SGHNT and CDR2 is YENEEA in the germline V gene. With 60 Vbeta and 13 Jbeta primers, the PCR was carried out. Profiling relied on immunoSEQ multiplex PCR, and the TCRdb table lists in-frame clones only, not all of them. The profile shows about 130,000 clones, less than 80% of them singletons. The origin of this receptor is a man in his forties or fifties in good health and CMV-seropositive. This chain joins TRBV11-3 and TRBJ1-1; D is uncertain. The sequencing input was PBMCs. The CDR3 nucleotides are TGTGCCAGCAGTCCCGAGGGTCCCCCTGAAGCTTTCTTT. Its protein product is CASSPEGPPEAFF.